The 16 T cell receptor beta chains below all came from one sample that was sequenced in a study of cytomegalovirus exposure and HLA in healthy donors. Vbeta (60) and Jbeta (13) primers were used in the PCR. The assay was immunoSEQ multiplex PCR, and TCRdb's table has in-frame clones only and misses some. Of under 150,000 clones listed, around 78% are singletons. The specimen was PBMCs. The receptors were sampled from a woman younger than 35 in good health and CMV-seronegative.

The chain carries TRBV19 and TRBJ1-3; TRBD1 agrees at 9 bases. The CDR3 is 17 residues long. Germline CDR1 LNHDA, CDR2 SQIVND (reference sequence). The V and J ends lost 6 bases and 7 bases, in that order; junction bases with no gene match: 16. The CDR3 DNA sequence: TGTGCCAGTAGCCAACGACCCTGGACAGGGGTGACGAACACCATATATTTT. Residues: CASSQRPWTGVTNTIYF.

This clone was picked up a small number of times. The DNA of the CDR3 is TGTGCCAGTAGCCTTACCTCGACAGGGATCCCAACTAATGAAAAACTGTTTTTT. Its protein product is CASSLTSTGIPTNEKLFF. This chain connects TRBV19 to TRBJ1-4; 7 bases fit TRBD1. The V gene's germline CDR1 is LNHDA and CDR2 SQIVND (reference sequence). The CDR3 runs to 18 residues. V lost 6 bases to trimming and J lost 0 bases; unmatched junction nucleotides: 13.

The chain joins TRBV6-5 to TRBJ1-1; D is possibly TRBD1 (5 bases). With 2 bases removed from V and 2 bases from J, the gap between germline ends came to 12 bases. This CDR3 has 15 residues. CDR1 and CDR2 from the germline V gene are MNHEY and SVGAGI. CDR3 DNA sequence: TGTGCCAGCAGTTACCTAGGACACCTTAACACTGAAGCTTTCTTT. Protein sequence: CASSYLGHLNTEAFF.

For this clone: Mismatch with germline at one junction end may stem from a read error. This rearrangement joins TRBV6-5 to TRBJ2-5; D possibly corresponds to TRBD1 (5 bases). The CDR3 is 16 amino acids. Germline CDR1 and CDR2: MNHEY and SVGAGI. CDR3 amino acids: CASSYRQRAYQETQYF. Written as DNA, the CDR3 is TGTGCCAGCAGTTACAGACAGAGAGCGTACCAAGAAACCCAGTACTTC.

This chain uses TRBV6-5 with TRBJ2-7; 7 bases agree with TRBD2. Germline-derived CDR1 and CDR2 are MNHEY and SVGAGI. CDR3 length equals 15 residues. After removal of 5 bases from V and 1 base from J, the junction contained 8 bases not matched to a gene. CDR3 sequence reads: CASSITGRGSYEQYF. The CDR3 coding sequence is TGTGCCAGCAGTATCACTGGGAGGGGTTCCTACGAGCAGTACTTC.

V gene TRBV18 combines with J gene TRBJ2-7, with D unclear. CDR1 is KGHSH, CDR2 LQKENI, per germline. V lost 5 bases and J lost 3, with 14 bases in between. The CDR3 totals 14 residues. The CDR3 region is CASSVFERSYEQYF. The CDR3 nucleotides are TGTGCCAGCTCAGTATTCGAAAGGAGCTACGAGCAGTACTTC.

The V call is TRBV5-1, the J call TRBJ2-5; D is ambiguous. The germline gives CDR1 SGHRS, CDR2 YFSETQ. The CDR3 runs to 12 residues. Deletions cut 4 bases from V and 2 bases from J, with 6 bases between. CDR3 coding DNA: TGCGCCAGCAGCCCCTCGCAAGAGACCCAGTACTTC. Translated: CASSPSQETQYF.

The V and J genes are TRBV19 and TRBJ2-1; D possibly corresponds to TRBD2 (5 bases). Germline V CDR1 and CDR2: LNHDA, SQIVND (reference sequence). Trimming shortened V by 6 bases and J by 10 bases, and 10 bases separated the two germline ends. This CDR3 comprises 11 residues. The CDR3 sequence: CASSGIGEQFF. CDR3 nucleotides: TGTGCCAGTAGCGGGATCGGCGAGCAGTTCTTC.

The CDR3 coding sequence is TGTGCCAGCAGCGCCGAGGGGGGGGGTGGGACCCAGTACTTC. Its translation: CASSAEGGGGTQYF. The chain carries TRBV9 and TRBJ2-5; perhaps TRBD2 as D (7 bases). CDR1 SGDLS and CDR2 YYNGEE come from the germline V gene. Trimming cost V 3 bases and J 7 bases, with 16 bases left between them. The CDR3 runs to 14 residues.

This chain joins TRBV30 and TRBJ2-3; weak D call: TRBD2 (6 bases). This CDR3 spans 16 amino acids. Trimming pared 0 bases from V and 2 bases from J, leaving 15 bases between. Germline V lookup: CDR1 GTSNPN, CDR2 SVGIG (reference sequence). CDR3 sequence (DNA): TGTGCCTGGAGTGTAGTGCTAGCGAGCATCACAGATACGCAGTATTTT. It yields the protein CAWSVVLASITDTQYF.

The gene calls are TRBV6-1 and TRBJ1-1; D uncertain. The V and J ends lost 0 bases and 3 bases respectively, with 5 bases between them. Germline CDR1 reads MNHNS; CDR2 reads SASEGT. This CDR3 has 13 amino acids. CDR3 sequence (DNA): TGTGCCAGCAGTGAAGCGCTAGACACTGAAGCTTTCTTT. Translated: CASSEALDTEAFF.

This clone was recorded only once. This chain links TRBV5-4 with TRBJ1-2, with D maybe TRBD1 (5 bases). From germline, CDR1 is SGHNT and CDR2 YYREEE (reference sequence). The CDR3 consists of 15 residues. V was cut by 2 bases and J by 8 bases, with 19 bases left in between. The CDR3 spells CASSFAWGDLRGYTF. CDR3 bases: TGTGCCAGCAGCTTTGCCTGGGGGGACCTACGGGGCTACACCTTC.

The V and J genes are TRBV30 and TRBJ1-5; D is undetermined. This CDR3 is built from 13 residues. Looked up from germline, CDR1 is GTSNPN and CDR2 is SVGIG (reference sequence). With 6 bases removed from V and 5 bases from J, the gap between germline ends came to 14 bases. The CDR3 bases are TGTGCCTGCGCGACACAGCCAGATCAGCCCCAGCATTTT. It translates to CACATQPDQPQHF.

This clone was counted a single time. V gene TRBV10-3 combines with J gene TRBJ2-1; 14 positions agree with TRBD2. This CDR3 comprises 17 residues. CDR1 is ENHRY, CDR2 SYGVKD, per germline. The V segment lost 7 bases and the J segment 8 bases; nucleotides outside the gene matches: 13. The CDR3: CAITAGAGTSGRYEQFF. The CDR3 bases are TGTGCCATCACAGCCGGTGCAGGGACTAGCGGGAGATATGAGCAGTTCTTC.

V usage is TRBV30 and J usage is TRBJ2-7, with 12 bases lining up with TRBD1. This CDR3 has 14 amino acids. Germline trimming cut 7 bases from V and 6 bases from J; bases unmatched to any gene: 10. The germline gives CDR1 GTSNPN, CDR2 SVGIG (reference sequence). The DNA of the CDR3 is TGTGCCTTGCACCACGGGACAGGGGGCGTCGAGCAGTACTTC. Protein product: CALHHGTGGVEQYF.

The chain is built from TRBV5-1 and TRBJ2-5, with TRBD2 matching over 8 bases. The J call may be wrong; the DNA end is better matched by TRBJ2-7. Germline V gene lookup returns CDR1 SGHRS and CDR2 YFSETQ. The CDR3 has 15 residues. The CDR3 region is CASSSLAGIGNEQYF. In DNA, the CDR3 is TGCGCCAGCAGCTCCCTAGCGGGTATAGGCAACGAGCAGTACTTC.